This T cell receptor beta chain comes out of a study of neurological immune-mediated disorders. Study-level findings and limits: According to phylogenetic grouping, one related-CDR3 cluster, a possible signature, contained the repertoires of 18 of 34 multiple sclerosis patients. Multiple sclerosis, the disease with the least TCR clonal expansion, fell below healthy controls, whereas HTLV-1-associated myelopathy showed the most. There were no CDR3 amino acid sequences shared by expanded clones across subjects, a result suggesting private repertoires in all groups.

In every sequencing run, more than 170 million TCR-beta sequences were generated from 15-18 subjects. TCRdb reprocessed the 5' RACE reads via MiXCR and lists one record per CDR3 protein. The table has 84,000 or so distinct CDR3 sequences, roughly 4.5% seen once. Trimming cost V 5 bases and J 0 bases, with 11 bases left between them. The CDR3 length is 15 residues. Germline loops: CDR1 MNHEY, CDR2 SMNVEV (reference sequence). The time point denotes: longitudinal time-point 3. In its sample, this clonotype was seen many times. As yet, its antigen is unknown. The sequenced sample was PBMCs. The sequence derives from a woman aged 55-69 years with multiple sclerosis. V and J are TRBV27 and TRBJ1-5, with TRBD1 as a possible D gene (6 bases). Here the CDR3 reads CASSRGQYSNQPQHF. Written as DNA, the CDR3 is TGTGCCAGCAGTCGCGGACAGTATAGCAATCAGCCCCAGCATTTT.